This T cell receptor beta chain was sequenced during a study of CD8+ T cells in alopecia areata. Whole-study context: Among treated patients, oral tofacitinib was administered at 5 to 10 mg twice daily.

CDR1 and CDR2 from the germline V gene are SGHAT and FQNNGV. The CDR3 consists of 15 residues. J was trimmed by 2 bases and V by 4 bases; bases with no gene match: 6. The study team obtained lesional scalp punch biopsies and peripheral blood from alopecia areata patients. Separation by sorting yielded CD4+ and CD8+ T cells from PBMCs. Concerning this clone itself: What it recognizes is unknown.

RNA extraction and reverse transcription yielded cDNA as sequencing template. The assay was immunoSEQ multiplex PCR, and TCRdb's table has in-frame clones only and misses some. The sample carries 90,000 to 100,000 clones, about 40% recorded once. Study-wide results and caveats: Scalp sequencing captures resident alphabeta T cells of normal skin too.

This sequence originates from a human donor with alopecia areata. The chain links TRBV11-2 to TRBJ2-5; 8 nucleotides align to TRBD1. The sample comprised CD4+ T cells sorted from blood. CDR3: CASSSHTGGQETQYF. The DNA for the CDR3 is TGTGCCAGCAGCTCACATACAGGGGGGCAAGAGACCCAGTACTTC. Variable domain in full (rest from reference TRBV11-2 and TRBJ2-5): EAGVAQSPRYKIIEKRQSVAFWCNPISGHATLYWYQQILGQGPKLLIQFQNNGVVDDSQLPKDRFSAERLKGVDSTLKIQPAKLEDSAVYLCASSSHTGGQETQYFGPGTRLLVL.